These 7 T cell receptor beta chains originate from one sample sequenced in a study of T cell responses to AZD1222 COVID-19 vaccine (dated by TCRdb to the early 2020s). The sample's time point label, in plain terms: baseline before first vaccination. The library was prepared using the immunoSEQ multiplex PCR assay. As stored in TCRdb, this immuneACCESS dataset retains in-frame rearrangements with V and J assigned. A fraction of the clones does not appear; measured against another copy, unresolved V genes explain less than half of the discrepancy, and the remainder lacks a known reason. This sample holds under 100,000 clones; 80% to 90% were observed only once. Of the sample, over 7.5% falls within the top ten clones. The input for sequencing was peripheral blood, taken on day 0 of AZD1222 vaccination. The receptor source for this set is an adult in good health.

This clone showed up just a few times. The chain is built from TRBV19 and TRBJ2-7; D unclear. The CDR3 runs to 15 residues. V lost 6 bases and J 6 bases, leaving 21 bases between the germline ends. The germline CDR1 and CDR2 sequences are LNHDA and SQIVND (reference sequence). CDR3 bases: TGTGCCAGTAGCCTTACCGGAGCCGACCCCCTCGAGCAGTACTTC. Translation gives CASSLTGADPLEQYF.

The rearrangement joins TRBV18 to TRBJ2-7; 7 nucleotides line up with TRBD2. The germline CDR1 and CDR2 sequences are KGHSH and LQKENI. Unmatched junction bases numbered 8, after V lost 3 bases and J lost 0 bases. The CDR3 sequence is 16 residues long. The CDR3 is CASSPPFGGNSYEQYF. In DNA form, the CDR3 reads TGTGCCAGCTCACCTCCTTTCGGGGGGAACTCCTACGAGCAGTACTTC.

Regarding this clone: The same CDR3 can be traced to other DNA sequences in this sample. CDR3 protein: CASSQDTGRAGTEAFF. The DNA of the CDR3 is TGCGCCAGCAGCCAAGATACAGGCCGGGCGGGCACTGAAGCTTTCTTT. J is TRBJ1-1 and V is TRBV4-1; maybe TRBD1 (5 bases). The CDR3 length is 16 residues. The V gene lost 0 bases and the J gene lost 4 bases, with 15 bases spanning the gap. Per the germline V gene, CDR1 is MGHRA and CDR2 is YSYEKL.

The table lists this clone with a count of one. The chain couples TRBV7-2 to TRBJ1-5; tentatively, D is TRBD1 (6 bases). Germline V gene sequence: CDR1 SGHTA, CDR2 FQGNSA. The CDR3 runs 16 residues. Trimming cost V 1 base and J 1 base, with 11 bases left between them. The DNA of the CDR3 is TGTGCCAGCAGCTTAGTGGGGGGCGAAAGCAATCAGCCCCAGCATTTT. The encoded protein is CASSLVGGESNQPQHF.

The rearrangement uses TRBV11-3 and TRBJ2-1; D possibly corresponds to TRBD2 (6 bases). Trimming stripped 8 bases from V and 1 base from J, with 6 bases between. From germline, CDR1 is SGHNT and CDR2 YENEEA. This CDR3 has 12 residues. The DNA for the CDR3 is TGTGCCAGCGGGAGGTCCTACAATGAGCAGTTCTTC. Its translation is CASGRSYNEQFF.

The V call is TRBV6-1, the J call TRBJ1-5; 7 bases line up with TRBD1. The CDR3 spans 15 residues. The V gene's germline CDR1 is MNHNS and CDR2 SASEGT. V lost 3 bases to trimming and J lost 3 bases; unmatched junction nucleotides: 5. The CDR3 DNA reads TGTGCCAGCAGTGATCGGGACAGAAACAATCAGCCCCAGCATTTT. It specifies CASSDRDRNNQPQHF.

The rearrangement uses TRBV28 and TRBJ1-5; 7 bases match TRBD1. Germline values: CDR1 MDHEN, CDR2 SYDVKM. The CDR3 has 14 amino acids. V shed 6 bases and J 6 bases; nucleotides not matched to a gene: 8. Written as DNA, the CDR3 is TGTGCCAGCAGAACACCAGGGGGAAGTCAGCCCCAGCATTTT. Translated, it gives CASRTPGGSQPQHF.